This T cell receptor (beta chain) was captured by sequencing in a study of identifying expanded T cells in peripheral blood. Some clones are missing from TCRdb's copy, which holds only in-frame ones; the method was immunoSEQ multiplex PCR. The data hold 50,000 to 70,000 clones, with about 87% observed a single time. The V gene's germline CDR1 is MNHEY and CDR2 SVGAGI. The CDR3 runs to 15 residues. The V end was cut by 6 bases, the J end by 0 bases, with 14 bases between. Sequenced sample: blood. The chain links TRBV6-5 to TRBJ1-1, with D hard to call. This clonotype was obtained from a person between 18 and 75 years old in good health. For the CDR3, the DNA is TGTGCCAGCAGCGCCGTGGGATTCATGAACACTGAAGCTTTCTTT. This gives the protein CASSAVGFMNTEAFF.